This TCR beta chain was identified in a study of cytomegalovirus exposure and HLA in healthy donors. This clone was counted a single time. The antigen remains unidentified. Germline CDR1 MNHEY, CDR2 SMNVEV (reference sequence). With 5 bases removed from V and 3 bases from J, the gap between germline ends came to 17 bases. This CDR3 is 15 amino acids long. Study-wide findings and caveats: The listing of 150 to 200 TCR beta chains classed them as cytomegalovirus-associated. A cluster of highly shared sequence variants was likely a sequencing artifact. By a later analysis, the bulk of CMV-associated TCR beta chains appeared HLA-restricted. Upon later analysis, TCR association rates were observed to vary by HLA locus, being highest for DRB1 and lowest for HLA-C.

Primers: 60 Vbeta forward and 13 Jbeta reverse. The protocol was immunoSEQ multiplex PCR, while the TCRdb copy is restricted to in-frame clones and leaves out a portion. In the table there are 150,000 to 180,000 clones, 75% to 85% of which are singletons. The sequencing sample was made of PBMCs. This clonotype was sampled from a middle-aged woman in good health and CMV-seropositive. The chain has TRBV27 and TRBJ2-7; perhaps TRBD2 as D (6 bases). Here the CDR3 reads CASSPRSSGNYEQYF. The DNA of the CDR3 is TGTGCCAGCAGTCCCCGGAGTAGCGGAAACTACGAGCAGTACTTC.